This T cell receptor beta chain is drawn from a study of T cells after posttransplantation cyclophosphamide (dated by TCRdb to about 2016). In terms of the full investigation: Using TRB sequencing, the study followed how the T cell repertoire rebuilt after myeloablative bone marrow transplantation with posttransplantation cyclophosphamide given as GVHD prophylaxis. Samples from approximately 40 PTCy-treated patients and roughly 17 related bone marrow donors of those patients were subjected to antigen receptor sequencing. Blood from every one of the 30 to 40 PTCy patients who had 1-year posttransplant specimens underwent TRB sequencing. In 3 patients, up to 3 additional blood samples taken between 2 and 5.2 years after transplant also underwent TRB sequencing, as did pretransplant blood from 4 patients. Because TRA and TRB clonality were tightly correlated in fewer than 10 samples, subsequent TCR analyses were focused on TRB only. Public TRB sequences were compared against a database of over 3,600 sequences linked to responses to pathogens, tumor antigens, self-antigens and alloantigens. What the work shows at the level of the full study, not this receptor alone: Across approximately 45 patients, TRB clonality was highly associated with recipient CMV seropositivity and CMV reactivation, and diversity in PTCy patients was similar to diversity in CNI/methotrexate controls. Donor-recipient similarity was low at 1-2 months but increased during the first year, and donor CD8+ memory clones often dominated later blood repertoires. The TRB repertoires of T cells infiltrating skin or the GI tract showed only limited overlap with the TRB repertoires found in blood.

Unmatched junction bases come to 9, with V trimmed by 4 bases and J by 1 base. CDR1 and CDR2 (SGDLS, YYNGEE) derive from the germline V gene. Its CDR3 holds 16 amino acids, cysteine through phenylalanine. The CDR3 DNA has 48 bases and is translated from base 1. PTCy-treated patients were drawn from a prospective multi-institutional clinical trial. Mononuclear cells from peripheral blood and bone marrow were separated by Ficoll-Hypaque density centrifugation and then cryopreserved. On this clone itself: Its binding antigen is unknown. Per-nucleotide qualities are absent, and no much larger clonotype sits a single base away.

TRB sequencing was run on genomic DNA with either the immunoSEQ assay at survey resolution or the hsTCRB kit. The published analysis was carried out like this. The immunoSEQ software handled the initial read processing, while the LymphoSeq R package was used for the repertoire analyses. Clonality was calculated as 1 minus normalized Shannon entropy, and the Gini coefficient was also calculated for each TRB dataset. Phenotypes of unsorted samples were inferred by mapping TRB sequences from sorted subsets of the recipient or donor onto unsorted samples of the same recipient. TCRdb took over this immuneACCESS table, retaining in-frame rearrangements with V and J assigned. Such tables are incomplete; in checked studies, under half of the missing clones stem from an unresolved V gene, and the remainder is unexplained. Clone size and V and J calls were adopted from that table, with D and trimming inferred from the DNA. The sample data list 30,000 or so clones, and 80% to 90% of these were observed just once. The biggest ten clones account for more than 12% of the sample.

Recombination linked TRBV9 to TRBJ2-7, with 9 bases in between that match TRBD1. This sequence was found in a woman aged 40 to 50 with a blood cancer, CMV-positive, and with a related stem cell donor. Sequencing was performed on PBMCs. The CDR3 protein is CASSQRQGGLSYEQYF. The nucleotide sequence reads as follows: TGTGCCAGCAGCCAGAGACAGGGGGGCCTGTCCTACGAGCAGTACTTC.